Listed below are T cell receptor beta chains from one sample, sequenced in a study of human T cells and chemical hapten exposure. A single record per CDR3 protein comes from TCRdb applying MiXCR to the RACE reads. The sample lists roughly 130,000 distinct CDR3 sequences, 10% to 12% occurring once. Material: whole blood, obtained in connection with sensitization to the hapten diphenylcyclopropenone (DPC). These receptors were taken from a woman aged 50 to 60 with alopecia areata. Some clones in this sample may be carry-over from other donors' samples. CDR3s leave out the opening cysteine and the closing phenylalanine or tryptophan. The order of the fields is J gene, V gene, CDR3 length, clone size, CDR3 protein. Clone size is shown for a subset of rows, as once, few, many or a class of expanded clone.

J: TRBJ2-3
V: TRBV7-2
length: 12
size: few
CDR3: ASSLVLAADTQY

J: TRBJ1-1
V: TRBV7-2
length: 10
size: .
CDR3: ASSLGFNEAF

J: TRBJ2-3
V: TRBV11-3
length: 12
size: many
CDR3: ASSFGGSTDTQY

J: TRBJ1-5
V: TRBV18
length: 12
size: once
CDR3: ASSPPSSNQPQH

J: TRBJ1-5
V: TRBV2
length: 13
size: few
CDR3: ASRAGFGVRQPQH

J: TRBJ1-4
V: TRBV3-1
length: 13
size: few
CDR3: ASSQAGQGYEKLF

J: TRBJ2-3
V: TRBV27
length: 13
size: few
CDR3: ASSLSVPSTDTQY

J: TRBJ1-6
V: TRBV27
length: 12
size: many
CDR3: ASNGQGPNSPLH

J: TRBJ2-1
V: TRBV12-3/TRBV12-4
length: 12
size: few
CDR3: ASSTSGKRNEQF

J: TRBJ1-6
V: TRBV9
length: 13
size: .
CDR3: ASSVEQGGYSPLH

J: TRBJ2-1
V: TRBV7-9
length: 11
size: many
CDR3: ASSSYREYEQF

J: TRBJ2-7
V: TRBV5-4
length: 13
size: .
CDR3: ASSLAGGSSYEQY

J: TRBJ2-1
V: TRBV4-2
length: 14
size: few
CDR3: ASSLRTSGAYNEQF

J: TRBJ2-7
V: TRBV2
length: 11
size: .
CDR3: ASSTSPAYEQY

J: TRBJ1-1
V: TRBV2
length: 9
size: few
CDR3: ASSPRGEAF

J: TRBJ2-5
V: TRBV29-1
length: 10
size: many
CDR3: SVGQGGETQY

J: TRBJ1-5
V: TRBV11-3
length: 12
size: .
CDR3: ASSSRSSNQPQH

J: TRBJ2-1
V: TRBV4-1
length: 13
size: few
CDR3: ASSQGQAAGDEQF

J: TRBJ1-2
V: TRBV20-1
length: 11
size: .
CDR3: SALSLSLTGYT

J: TRBJ2-2
V: TRBV27
length: 11
size: .
CDR3: ASSLRGPGELF

J: TRBJ1-1
V: TRBV6-1
length: 10
size: .
CDR3: ASTERVTEAF

J: TRBJ2-3
V: TRBV5-1
length: 15
size: few
CDR3: ASSFRQDGTSTDTQY

J: TRBJ1-2
V: TRBV12-3/TRBV12-4
length: 13
size: .
CDR3: ASSLHQGRNWGYT

J: TRBJ1-1
V: TRBV7-9
length: 14
size: .
CDR3: ASSSLSRGENTEAF

J: TRBJ2-3
V: TRBV29-1
length: 13
size: few
CDR3: SAERKFSSTDTQY

J: TRBJ2-7
V: TRBV12-3/TRBV12-4
length: 10
size: many
CDR3: ASRRTTREQY

J: TRBJ2-3
V: TRBV24-1
length: 11
size: few
CDR3: ATGGTGTDTQY

J: TRBJ2-3
V: TRBV6-2/TRBV6-3
length: 15
size: .
CDR3: ASSSHETSGVTDTQY

J: TRBJ1-4
V: TRBV2
length: 9
size: .
CDR3: ASSDGEKLF

J: TRBJ2-7
V: TRBV12-3/TRBV12-4
length: 12
size: few
CDR3: ASSFGGGAYEQY

J: TRBJ2-3
V: TRBV7-9
length: 13
size: .
CDR3: ASSPGTGGPDTQY

J: TRBJ2-3
V: TRBV20-1
length: 13
size: many
CDR3: SARDPWSSTDTQY

J: TRBJ2-7
V: TRBV30
length: 12
size: few
CDR3: AWTESVGAYEQY

J: TRBJ2-1
V: TRBV20-1
length: 14
size: .
CDR3: SARDGARSGYNEQF

J: TRBJ1-6
V: TRBV7-9
length: 14
size: .
CDR3: ASTSGQGVDNSPLH

J: TRBJ2-3
V: TRBV6-6
length: 13
size: .
CDR3: ASSTGTGVTDTQY

J: TRBJ2-1
V: TRBV29-1
length: 11
size: .
CDR3: SVEAQIYNEQF